This T cell receptor (beta chain) came from a study of beta chain features in type 1 diabetes. Study conclusions and caveats: Sampled from patients, naive, central memory and Treg TCRB repertoires appeared more similar than those sampled from healthy donors. Type 1 diabetes patients had VDJ junctions that carried fewer insertions and more deletions. Among all four CD4+ subsets, Type 1 diabetes patients had TCRB CDR3s that were moderately but significantly shorter.

About this clone: Antigen specificity is unknown.

The authors reverse transcribed all of the isolated RNA, so sequencing captured expressed TCRB transcripts. The read count averaged about 3.6 million across naive, central memory and regulatory T cell samples. Sequencing used immunoSEQ multiplex PCR; TCRdb keeps in-frame clones, though not all of them. There are over 700,000 clones in the sample; roughly 17% occur only once, and roughly 0.025% lies in the top ten. Germline V gene data show CDR1 as SEHNR and CDR2 as FQNEAQ (reference sequence). Trimming left V 1 base short and J 3 bases short, with 18 bases between. The CDR3 contains 17 residues. The TCR comes from a woman aged 18-29 years in good health. The chain carries TRBV7-9 and TRBJ1-2; D possibly corresponds to TRBD1 (5 bases). The sequenced sample consisted of naive CD4+ T cells from blood. In nucleotides, the CDR3 is TGTGCCAGCAGCTTAGAGATAGGTGGGGCGAGTCACTATGGCTACACCTTC. This encodes CASSLEIGGASHYGYTF.